Each of the 7 T cell receptor beta chains below was sequenced from the same sample in a study of T cell repertoires in cytomegalovirus infection. For these TCRs, the target antigens are not known. TCRdb redid the calling of the reads with MiXCR, one entry per CDR3 protein. The table records some 940,000 distinct CDR3 sequences, 30% to 40% of them present only once. This specimen was cultured CD8+ T cells from PBMCs, taken from culture after CMV antigen stimulation. Every receptor here comes from a human donor in good health (CMV status not recorded). Some clones in this sample may be carry-over from other donors' samples.

This chain uses TRBV9 with TRBJ2-4; TRBD1 is a possible D gene (8 bases). Trimming removed 2 bases at V and 7 bases at J, with 16 bases between. The CDR3 is 15 amino acids. Germline values: CDR1 SGDLS, CDR2 YYNGEE. The CDR3 region is CASSVGTGAGNIQYF. CDR3 sequence (DNA): TGTGCCAGCAGCGTTGGGACAGGAGCGGGGAACATTCAGTACTTC. The variable domain in full, with the rest retrieved from reference TRBV9 and TRBJ2-4, is DSGVTQTPKHLITATGQRVTLRCSPRSGDLSVYWYQQSLDQGLQFLIQYYNGEERAKGNILERFSAQQFPDLHSELNLSSLELGDSALYFCASSVGTGAGNIQYFGAGTRLSVL.

This clonotype was recorded at least ten times. V gene TRBV7-8 combines with J gene TRBJ1-5; 7 bases are shared with TRBD1. The CDR3 covers 15 residues. Trimming at V came to 3 bases and at J to 6 bases, leaving 8 bases not matched to a gene. Germline V CDR1 and CDR2: SGHVS, FQNEAQ. This CDR3 reads CASSLGRGLSQPQHF. CDR3 bases: TGTGCCAGCAGCTTGGGCAGGGGGTTGAGTCAGCCCCAGCATTTT.

This rearrangement joins TRBV14 to TRBJ2-7; 7 bases agree with TRBD1. V was pared by 2 bases and J by 3 bases, with 1 base of the junction left unmatched. This CDR3 spans 13 amino acids. Germline loops: CDR1 SGHDN, CDR2 FVKESK. CDR3 sequence: CASSQYRGYEQYF. The CDR3 nucleotides read TGTGCCAGCAGCCAATACAGGGGCTACGAGCAGTACTTC.

This clonotype was counted a few times. This sequence joins TRBV6-6 and TRBJ1-4, with D hard to call. From germline, CDR1 is MNHNY and CDR2 SVGAGI (reference sequence). The CDR3 totals 15 residues. Between the trimmed V and J ends, which lost 2 bases and 7 bases, there was a span of 14 bases. In DNA form, the CDR3 reads TGTGCCAGCAGTTACCGGCCCCACGGCGGTGAAAAACTGTTTTTT. Protein: CASSYRPHGGEKLFF.

This clonotype was observed a few times. V gene TRBV28 combines with J gene TRBJ2-6; 7 bases align to TRBD1. This CDR3 spans 18 amino acids. Per germline, CDR1 MDHEN and CDR2 SYDVKM. V trimming: 4 bases; J trimming: 0 bases; junction bases outside the gene matches: 9. This chain's CDR3 is CASSYRGRTSSGANVLTF. CDR3 DNA sequence: TGTGCCAGCAGTTACAGGGGCCGAACTTCCTCTGGGGCCAACGTCCTGACTTTC.

This clonotype was seen only a few times. A much more abundant neighbour one base away suggests this may be a read error. This sequence joins TRBV7-6 and TRBJ2-7; tentatively, D is TRBD2 (6 bases). Germline CDR1 and CDR2: SGHVS and FNYEAQ. The CDR3 totals 13 residues. Trimming cost V 1 base and J 5 bases, with 9 bases left between them. The CDR3 DNA reads TGTGCCAGCAGCTTAGGGGGGGTCAACGAGCAGTACTTC. Translating it yields CASSLGGVNEQYF.

This clonotype was observed a handful of times. The chain carries TRBV5-6 and TRBJ1-1; tentatively, D is TRBD1 (5 bases). The V end was cut by 4 bases, the J end by 1 base, with 11 bases between. Germline CDR1 SGHDT, CDR2 YYEEEE. The CDR3 covers 14 residues. The CDR3 DNA reads as TGTGCCAGCAGCGTGGGACTAAAGAACACTGAAGCTTTCTTT. Translated: CASSVGLKNTEAFF. Supplemented by reference TRBV5-6 and TRBJ1-1, the full variable domain reads DAGVTQSPTHLIKTRGQQVTLRCSPKSGHDTVSWYQQALGQGPQFIFQYYEEEERQRGNFPDRFSGHQFPNYSSELNVNALLLGDSALYLCASSVGLKNTEAFFGQGTRLTVV.